The 26 T cell receptor beta chains below come from one sample, sequenced in a study of cytomegalovirus exposure and HLA in healthy donors. A multiplex PCR was run with 60 Vbeta primers and 13 Jbeta primers. Profiled with immunoSEQ multiplex PCR; TCRdb holds only in-frame clones, not every one. This sample has around 150,000 clones; about 80% occur once, and the top ten carry approximately 5.1%. The sequencing input was PBMCs. Receptors were obtained from a male donor in good health and CMV-seronegative.

This clone was seen only once. The chain is built from TRBV7-2 and TRBJ2-3; TRBD2 matches 8 bases. The germline V gene encodes CDR1 SGHTA and CDR2 FQGNSA. The length of the CDR3 is 14 residues. Unmatched junction bases numbered 8, after V lost 4 bases and J lost 8 bases. As DNA, the CDR3 is TGTGCCAGCAGCTCGGGGGGGTGGCCTAGTACGCAGTATTTT. This translates into CASSSGGWPSTQYF.

The chain is built from TRBV28 and TRBJ1-5, with D possibly TRBD1 on 5 matching bases. The germline gives CDR1 MDHEN, CDR2 SYDVKM. V lost 6 bases and J 2 bases, leaving 14 bases between the germline ends. The CDR3 has 15 amino acids. This CDR3 reads CASSQAGQGNQPQHF. Written as DNA, the CDR3 is TGTGCCAGCAGCCAAGCGGGGCAGGGCAATCAGCCCCAGCATTTT.

The rearrangement uses TRBV19 and TRBJ1-1, with 7 bases lining up with TRBD1. J gave up 8 bases and V 5 bases, and 8 bases lay outside the gene matches. There are 13 residues in the CDR3. Germline-derived CDR1 and CDR2 are LNHDA and SQIVND (reference sequence). CDR3 protein: CASSSTPGQEAFF. In DNA, the CDR3 is TGTGCCAGTAGTTCAACACCGGGACAGGAAGCTTTCTTT.

The gene calls are TRBV29-1 and TRBJ2-3; the match to TRBD2 covers 13 bases. Trimming cost V 6 bases and J 2 bases; bases outside gene matches: 5. Germline-derived CDR1 and CDR2 are SQVTM and ANQGSEA. CDR3 length: 15 residues. In nucleotides, the CDR3 is TGCAGCGTCTTGGGACTAGCGGGGCCCACAGATACGCAGTATTTT. Amino acid sequence: CSVLGLAGPTDTQYF.

V and J are TRBV4-2 and TRBJ1-2; perhaps TRBD1 as D (6 bases). The CDR3 has 15 residues. Trimming removed 1 base from V and 4 bases from J, with 13 bases in between. CDR1 and CDR2 from the germline V gene are LGHNA and YNFKEQ. DNA of the CDR3: TGTGCCAGCAGCCAAGGGGAACAGGGATCCTATGGCTACACCTTC. It codes for CASSQGEQGSYGYTF.

The CDR3 loop reads CASSHGQGTRNTEAFF. The CDR3 coding sequence is TGCGCCAGCAGCCACGGACAGGGGACAAGGAACACTGAAGCTTTCTTT. This sequence joins TRBV4-1 and TRBJ1-1, with 9 bases that match TRBD1. CDR1 and CDR2 (germline): MGHRA, YSYEKL. There are 16 residues in the CDR3. J gave up 1 base and V 3 bases, and 6 bases lay outside the gene matches.

This chain connects TRBV9 to TRBJ1-1; 9 bases are a match to TRBD1. The CDR3 covers 16 residues. V was clipped by 4 bases and J by 2 bases; unmatched bases: 9. The germline V gene encodes CDR1 SGDLS and CDR2 YYNGEE. The CDR3 DNA sequence: TGTGCCAGCAGCCTTATGCCGGGACAGGGAAACACTGAAGCTTTCTTT. It yields the protein CASSLMPGQGNTEAFF.

This chain connects TRBV7-2 to TRBJ1-5, with D possibly TRBD1 on 5 matching bases. Germline-derived CDR1 and CDR2 are SGHTA and FQGNSA. CDR3 length: 13 residues. The germline V and J ends were trimmed by 5 bases and 4 bases, with 9 bases remaining between them. The CDR3 spells CASSDGGNQPQHF. The CDR3 DNA reads as TGTGCCAGCAGCGATGGGGGGAATCAGCCCCAGCATTTT.

V and J are TRBV5-8 and TRBJ1-5, with 7 positions matching TRBD1. This CDR3 is built from 18 residues. V was clipped by 3 bases and J by 3 bases; unmatched bases: 15. Germline assignment: CDR1 SGHTS and CDR2 YDEGEE. The CDR3 coding sequence is TGTGCCAGCAGCTCTCCCGGGACAGTGGGTCTTAACAATCAGCCCCAGCATTTT. Translated: CASSSPGTVGLNNQPQHF.

The V call is TRBV11-2, the J call TRBJ2-3, with 8 nucleotides matching TRBD2. CDR1 SGHAT and CDR2 FQNNGV come from the germline V gene. This CDR3 spans 16 amino acids. Germline trimming cut 8 bases from V and 2 bases from J; bases unmatched to any gene: 12. CDR3 sequence (DNA): TGTGCCAGCGGTTGGTCGGCGGGGGGCACCACAGATACGCAGTATTTT. Residues: CASGWSAGGTTDTQYF.

The rearrangement uses TRBV7-9 and TRBJ2-7, with D possibly being TRBD2 (5 bases). CDR1 is SEHNR, CDR2 FQNEAQ, per germline (reference sequence). Trimming took 5 bases from V and 1 from J, leaving 18 bases between them. The length of the CDR3 is 16 residues. The CDR3: CASSPRAGLGSYEQYF. The CDR3 DNA is TGTGCCAGCAGCCCCCGTGCGGGTTTGGGATCCTACGAGCAGTACTTC.

This chain links TRBV9 with TRBJ1-1, with unresolved D. Germline V gives CDR1 SGDLS, CDR2 YYNGEE. Trimming shortened V by 0 bases and J by 0 bases, and 3 bases separated the two germline ends. The CDR3 runs 13 residues. This CDR3 is CASSVALNTEAFF. The CDR3 nucleotides read TGTGCCAGCAGCGTAGCGTTGAACACTGAAGCTTTCTTT.

This clone was detected only once. The J gene is TRBJ2-1, the V gene TRBV6-1, with TRBD1 identical over 10 bases. Germline-derived CDR1 and CDR2 are MNHNS and SASEGT. The CDR3 consists of 16 residues. The J segment lost 6 bases and the V segment lost 2 bases, leaving 7 bases of the junction unmatched. The CDR3 nucleotides read TGTGCCAGCAGTGAAAATTCCGGGACAGGGGTCAATGAGCAGTTCTTC. Its translation: CASSENSGTGVNEQFF.

V usage is TRBV28 and J usage is TRBJ1-1; D is possibly TRBD1 (5 bases). The CDR3 spans 14 residues. Germline V gene sequence: CDR1 MDHEN, CDR2 SYDVKM. V was shortened by 5 bases and J by 5 bases, with 15 bases between the two germline ends. CDR3 protein: CASSEGGVRTEAFF. The DNA for the CDR3 is TGTGCCAGCAGTGAAGGAGGGGTAAGAACTGAAGCTTTCTTT.

V is TRBV7-2 and J is TRBJ2-2; 12 bases line up with TRBD2. V dropped 8 bases and J dropped 6; count of bases not matched to a gene: 10. In germline, CDR1 is SGHTA, CDR2 FQGNSA. The CDR3 length is 16 residues. CDR3 sequence (DNA): TGTGCCAGCGGCCTAGGGCTAGCGGGGGGGTCCGGGGAGCTGTTTTTT. It codes for CASGLGLAGGSGELFF.

This clone has just one count. V is TRBV6-6 and J is TRBJ2-2; weak D call: TRBD2 (6 bases). This CDR3 has 16 residues. V was pared by 0 bases and J by 4 bases, with 12 bases between. Germline-derived CDR1 and CDR2 are MNHNY and SVGAGI (reference sequence). This CDR3 is CASSYSPRDSTGELFF. The CDR3 bases are TGTGCCAGCAGTTACTCCCCCCGGGACTCCACCGGGGAGCTGTTTTTT.

This clone appeared a single time. This rearrangement joins TRBV30 to TRBJ1-2; 7 bases map to TRBD1. Losses at the gene ends were 8 bases for V and 4 bases for J; bases not matched to a gene: 7. Germline loops: CDR1 GTSNPN, CDR2 SVGIG (reference sequence). This CDR3 is 12 amino acids long. Here the CDR3 reads CALTGLGYGYTF. CDR3 DNA sequence: TGTGCCCTGACAGGGCTCGGCTATGGCTACACCTTC.

The rearrangement uses TRBV19 and TRBJ1-2, with TRBD1 matching 10 bases. There are 13 residues in the CDR3. Trimming removed 8 bases from V and 8 bases from J; junction bases left unmatched: 8. In germline, CDR1 is LNHDA, CDR2 SQIVND (reference sequence). The CDR3, as DNA: TGTGCCAGTGGGGACAGGGGCTTTGGAGGCTACACCTTC. It encodes CASGDRGFGGYTF.

This clone was picked up one time. The chain links TRBV9 to TRBJ1-3; 7 nucleotides align to TRBD1. The CDR3 has 16 amino acids. Per germline, CDR1 SGDLS and CDR2 YYNGEE. V shed 0 bases, J shed 2 bases, and the junction held 5 bases outside the gene matches. The CDR3 DNA reads as TGTGCCAGCAGCGTAGTCCCAGGGGGGACTGGAAACACCATATATTTT. Its protein product is CASSVVPGGTGNTIYF.

The chain links TRBV11-2 to TRBJ2-2; a weak D match, TRBD2 (6 bases). Germline V CDR1 and CDR2: SGHAT, FQNNGV. The CDR3 length is 15 residues. Trimming removed 4 bases at V and 2 bases at J, with 11 bases between. The CDR3 nucleotides are TGTGCCAGCAGCTCGGGACTGCTTAACACCGGGGAGCTGTTTTTT. Residues: CASSSGLLNTGELFF.

The CDR3 sequence is CASTHLDRVDGYTF. In nucleotides, the CDR3 is TGTGCCAGTACCCATCTGGACAGGGTCGACGGCTACACCTTC. This chain connects TRBV19 to TRBJ1-2; 8 positions agree with TRBD1. Germline CDR1 is LNHDA and CDR2 is SQIVND (reference sequence). V was pared by 7 bases and J by 8 bases, with 12 bases of the junction left unmatched. The CDR3 spans 14 residues. Based on the CDR3 plus reference TRBV19 and TRBJ1-2, the full variable domain is DGGITQSPKYLFRKEGQNVTLSCEQNLNHDAMYWYRQDPGQGLRLIYYSQIVNDFQKGDIAEGYSVSREKKESFPLTVTSAQKNPTAFYLCASTHLDRVDGYTFGSGTRLTVV.

V gene TRBV7-2 combines with J gene TRBJ2-7; 12 bases fit TRBD1. This CDR3 spans 16 amino acids. Trimming removed 2 bases from V and 7 bases from J; junction bases left unmatched: 9. Germline assignment: CDR1 SGHTA and CDR2 FQGNSA. CDR3 amino acids: CASSLSSGQGAREQYF. The CDR3 DNA reads TGTGCCAGCAGCTTAAGTTCGGGACAGGGGGCGCGAGAGCAGTACTTC.

Written as DNA, the CDR3 is TGTGCCAGCAGTGGGCCGGGACAAATCTATGGCTACACCTTC. Translated, it gives CASSGPGQIYGYTF. The rearrangement joins TRBV2 to TRBJ1-2; D is perhaps TRBD1 (6 bases). Germline V gives CDR1 SNHLY, CDR2 FYNNEI. This CDR3 contains 14 residues. V shed 4 bases and J shed 4 bases, with 13 bases lying between them.

The V and J genes are TRBV9 and TRBJ1-2; D is possibly TRBD1 (5 bases). This CDR3 spans 14 amino acids. CDR1 is SGDLS and CDR2 is YYNGEE in the germline V gene. Between the trimmed V and J ends, which lost 4 bases and 8 bases, there was a span of 18 bases. The CDR3 sequence is CASSPQQLQGGYTF. The CDR3 DNA sequence: TGTGCCAGCAGCCCCCAGCAGCTCCAGGGAGGCTACACCTTC.

This clone came up once. The CDR3, as DNA: TGCGCCAGCAGCCTTGTACCAGGCCTCACCTACGAGCAGTACTTC. Protein: CASSLVPGLTYEQYF. This sequence joins TRBV4-1 and TRBJ2-7, with D uncertain. The CDR3 is 15 amino acids. The ends were cut back, 4 bases at V and 2 bases at J, with 15 bases in the middle. The germline gives CDR1 MGHRA, CDR2 YSYEKL.

In this sample, this clone turned up a few times. V is TRBV28 and J is TRBJ2-2, with 9 bases identical to TRBD1. Looked up from germline, CDR1 is MDHEN and CDR2 is SYDVKM. After removal of 5 bases from V and 1 base from J, the junction contained 5 bases not matched to a gene. CDR3 length equals 16 residues. The CDR3 DNA follows: TGTGCCAGCAGTAGCTCGGGACAGGGGAACACCGGGGAGCTGTTTTTT. It yields the protein CASSSSGQGNTGELFF.